These T cell receptor beta chains were read from a single sample in a study of STAT5B mutations in CD4+ large granular lymphocyte leukemia. Sequencing was performed with immunoSEQ multiplex PCR; in TCRdb, only in-frame clones are kept and a portion is missing. The profile shows fewer than 40,000 clones, just over 75% of them singletons. Material for sequencing was CD4+ T cells from blood buffy coats. These receptors all stem from a human donor in good health. Both conserved end residues are part of each CDR3.

V	J	CDR3
TRBV20-1	TRBJ2-1	CSASLDEQFF
TRBV7-2	TRBJ2-5	CASSSRGGRGGAWGTQYF
TRBV2	TRBJ1-3	CASSDWGLSGNTIYF
TRBV7-2	TRBJ2-2	CASSLLAPWLNTGELFF
TRBV19	TRBJ1-2	CASSIVTGGMGGYTF
TRBV5-6	TRBJ1-1	CASSSRLEAFF
TRBV5-1	TRBJ1-4	CASSPTGPNEKLFF
TRBV5-1	TRBJ2-5	CASSSTGTARETQYF
TRBV18	TRBJ2-2	CASSPTQGADTGELFF
TRBV4-2	TRBJ2-5	CASSLGTSGAKETQYF
TRBV5-1	TRBJ2-7	CASGLAGPNEQYF
TRBV21-1	TRBJ1-3	CASSIYRQYFTVSGNTIYF
TRBV6-1	TRBJ2-5	CASSRTGTEKETQYF
TRBV6-1	TRBJ1-5	CASSRQGAWNQPQHF
TRBV2	TRBJ1-2	CASSETRRDGRHGYTF
TRBV5-1	TRBJ2-7	CASSLGYEQYF
TRBV5-1	TRBJ2-5	CASSGPDGETQYF
TRBV5-1	TRBJ1-2	CASSLRDREGYTF
TRBV5-1	TRBJ2-3	CASSSTGLGTDTQYF
TRBV5-1	TRBJ2-3	CASTRDLTDTQYF
TRBV7-9	TRBJ2-3	CASSPAPDTQYF
TRBV6-6	TRBJ1-2	CASSPELGGPNYGYTF
TRBV2	TRBJ2-2	CASSGGSRVTGELFF
TRBV6-6	TRBJ1-2	CASSYSYGYTF
TRBV18	TRBJ2-1	CASSLTSGGDYNEQFF
TRBV11-3	TRBJ2-3	CASSFSSGGPTDTQYF
TRBV5-6	TRBJ2-1	CASSLGTGVNEQFF
TRBV4-3	TRBJ1-1	CASSQVGGSGTEAFF
TRBV28	TRBJ1-1	CASSEGRVTEAFF